This T cell receptor beta chain was found in a study of immune heterogeneity within non-small cell lung tumors. Bulk tumor genomic DNA served as template, at about 600 ng per sample. Surgery yielded several widely spaced biopsies per primary tumor. Newly diagnosed with untreated non-small cell lung cancer, the patients underwent curative surgery. Donor patients had newly diagnosed non-small cell lung cancer and were having surgery with curative intent. This clonotype was observed at least ten times. Multiplex PCR amplified the TCR beta CDR3 region. Its first round ran for around 10 cycles with 32 V and 13 J primers. TCRdb reprocessed the multiplex PCR reads with MiXCR, giving one entry per CDR3 protein. This sample carries roughly 10,000 distinct CDR3 sequences, about 30% of them seen once, and the ten largest clones take more than 20%. V shed 2 bases and J 3 bases; nucleotides not matched to a gene: 11. The CDR3 loop spans 16 amino acids. Germline V gene sequence: CDR1 GTSNPN, CDR2 SVGIG (reference sequence).

The sample was lung tumor tissue. The gene calls are TRBV30 and TRBJ2-3, with 7 bases that match TRBD2. This TCR came from a woman in her 50s with non-small cell lung cancer. CDR3 DNA: TGTGCCTGGAGTACCGGGGGAGGGTTGGGGACAGATACGCAGTATTTT. This codes for CAWSTGGGLGTDTQYF.